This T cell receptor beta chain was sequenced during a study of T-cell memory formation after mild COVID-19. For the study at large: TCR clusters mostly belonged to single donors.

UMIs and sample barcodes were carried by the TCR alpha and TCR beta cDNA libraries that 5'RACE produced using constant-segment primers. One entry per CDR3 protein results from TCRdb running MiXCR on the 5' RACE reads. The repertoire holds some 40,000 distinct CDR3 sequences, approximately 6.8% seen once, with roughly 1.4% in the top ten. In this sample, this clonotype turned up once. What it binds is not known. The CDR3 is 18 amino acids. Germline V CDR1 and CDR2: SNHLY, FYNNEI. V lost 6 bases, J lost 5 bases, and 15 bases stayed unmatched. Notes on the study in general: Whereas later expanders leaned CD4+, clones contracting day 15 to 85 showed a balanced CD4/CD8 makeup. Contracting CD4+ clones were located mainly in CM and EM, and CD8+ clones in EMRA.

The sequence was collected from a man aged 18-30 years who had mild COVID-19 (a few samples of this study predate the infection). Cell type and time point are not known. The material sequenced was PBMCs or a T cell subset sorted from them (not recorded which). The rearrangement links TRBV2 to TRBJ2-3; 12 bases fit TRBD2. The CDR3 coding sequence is TGTGCCAGCAGCCGGGGACTAGCGGGCCTAAGAGGACGAGATACGCAGTATTTT. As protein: CASSRGLAGLRGRDTQYF.